This T cell receptor beta chain originates from a study of T cell responses to AZD1222 COVID-19 vaccine. As to this clone: What it binds is unknown.

Only in-frame clones appear in the TCRdb table, and some are missing; sequencing was by immunoSEQ multiplex PCR. The sample includes 130,000 or so clones, about 89% seen only once; the top ten take 11%. V was pared by 1 base and J by 5 bases, with 6 bases between. This CDR3 is 13 amino acids long. Germline loops: CDR1 WNHNN, CDR2 SYGVQD (reference sequence). The study's findings and limits: Variant regions that are unmutated are reportedly the target of nearly half of spike-specific TCRs.

Sequencing used peripheral blood, obtained on day 0 of MenACWY control vaccination. The chain is built from TRBV10-1 and TRBJ1-5; no firm D call. This clonotype was obtained from an adult in good health. The CDR3 reads CASSEWGDQPQHF. CDR3 nucleotides: TGCGCCAGCAGTGAGTGGGGTGATCAGCCCCAGCATTTT.